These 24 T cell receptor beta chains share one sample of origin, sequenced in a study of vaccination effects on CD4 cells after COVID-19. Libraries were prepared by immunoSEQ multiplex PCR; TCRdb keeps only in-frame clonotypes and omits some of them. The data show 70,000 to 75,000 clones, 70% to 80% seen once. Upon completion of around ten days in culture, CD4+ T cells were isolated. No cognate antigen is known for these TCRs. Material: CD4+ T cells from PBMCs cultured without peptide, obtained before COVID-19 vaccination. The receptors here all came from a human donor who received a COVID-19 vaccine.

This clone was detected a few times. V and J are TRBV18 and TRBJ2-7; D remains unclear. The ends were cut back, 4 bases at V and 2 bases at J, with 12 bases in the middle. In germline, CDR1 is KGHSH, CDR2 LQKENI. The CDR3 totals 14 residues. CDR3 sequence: CASSLGPQAYEQYV. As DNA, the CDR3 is TGTGCCAGCTCACTCGGCCCCCAGGCCTACGAGCAGTACGTC.

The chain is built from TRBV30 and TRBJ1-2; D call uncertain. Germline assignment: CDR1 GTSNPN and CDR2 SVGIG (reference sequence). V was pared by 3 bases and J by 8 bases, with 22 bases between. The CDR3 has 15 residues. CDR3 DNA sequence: TGTGCCTGGAGCGCAAAGGACCGTTCCATCGGCGGCTACACCTTC. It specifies CAWSAKDRSIGGYTF. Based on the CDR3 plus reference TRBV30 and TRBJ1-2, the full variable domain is SQTIHQWPATLVQPVGSPLSLECTVEGTSNPNLYWYRQAAGRGLQLLFYSVGIGQISSEVPQNLSASRPQDRQFILSSKKLLLSDSGFYLCAWSAKDRSIGGYTFGSGTRLTVV.

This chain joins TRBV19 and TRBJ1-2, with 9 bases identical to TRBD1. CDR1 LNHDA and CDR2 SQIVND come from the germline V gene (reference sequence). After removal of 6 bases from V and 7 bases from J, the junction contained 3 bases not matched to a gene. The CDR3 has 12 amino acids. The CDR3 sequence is CASRGDRAGYTF. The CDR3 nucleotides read TGTGCCAGTAGGGGGGACAGGGCTGGCTACACCTTC.

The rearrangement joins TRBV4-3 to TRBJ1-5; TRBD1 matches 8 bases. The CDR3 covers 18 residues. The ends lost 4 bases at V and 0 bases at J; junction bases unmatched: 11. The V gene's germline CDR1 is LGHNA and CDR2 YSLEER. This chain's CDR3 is CASSRFEMDRDSNQPQHF. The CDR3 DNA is TGCGCCAGCAGCCGATTTGAAATGGACAGGGATAGCAATCAGCCCCAGCATTTT.

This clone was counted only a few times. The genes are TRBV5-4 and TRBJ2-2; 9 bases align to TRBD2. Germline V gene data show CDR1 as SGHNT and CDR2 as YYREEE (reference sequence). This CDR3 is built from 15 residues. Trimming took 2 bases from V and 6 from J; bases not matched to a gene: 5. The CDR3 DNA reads TGTGCCAGCAGCTTTGGCGGGGGGGCCCCCGGGGAGCTGTTTTTT. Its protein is CASSFGGGAPGELFF. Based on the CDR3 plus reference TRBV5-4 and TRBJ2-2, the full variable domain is ETGVTQSPTHLIKTRGQQVTLRCSSQSGHNTVSWYQQALGQGPQFIFQYYREEENGRGNFPPRFSGLQFPNYSSELNVNALELDDSALYLCASSFGGGAPGELFFGEGSRLTVL.

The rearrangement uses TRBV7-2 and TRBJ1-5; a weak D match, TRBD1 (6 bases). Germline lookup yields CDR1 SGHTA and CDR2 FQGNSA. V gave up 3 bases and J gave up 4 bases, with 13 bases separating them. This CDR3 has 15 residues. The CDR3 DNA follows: TGTGCCAGCAGCTTCGGGGGGCGTCCAAATCAGCCCCAGCATTTT. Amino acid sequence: CASSFGGRPNQPQHF.

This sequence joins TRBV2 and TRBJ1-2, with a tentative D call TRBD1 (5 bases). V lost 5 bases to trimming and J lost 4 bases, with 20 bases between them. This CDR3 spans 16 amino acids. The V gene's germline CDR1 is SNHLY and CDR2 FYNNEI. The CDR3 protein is CASSSYGSGSTYGYTF. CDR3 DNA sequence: TGTGCCAGCAGTTCATACGGCTCAGGGTCTACCTATGGCTACACCTTC.

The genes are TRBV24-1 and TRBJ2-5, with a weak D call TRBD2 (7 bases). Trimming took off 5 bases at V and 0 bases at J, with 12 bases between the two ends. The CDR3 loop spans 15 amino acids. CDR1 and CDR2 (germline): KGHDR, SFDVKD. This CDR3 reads CATSGGGGHQETQYF. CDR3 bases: TGTGCCACCAGTGGGGGAGGGGGGCACCAAGAGACCCAGTACTTC.

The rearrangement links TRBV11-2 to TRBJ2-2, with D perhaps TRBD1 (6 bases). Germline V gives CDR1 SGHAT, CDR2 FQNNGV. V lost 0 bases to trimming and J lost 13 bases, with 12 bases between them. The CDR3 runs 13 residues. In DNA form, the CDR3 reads TGTGCCAGCAGCTTAGATATGGGGGCTAGGCTGTTTTTT. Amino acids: CASSLDMGARLFF.

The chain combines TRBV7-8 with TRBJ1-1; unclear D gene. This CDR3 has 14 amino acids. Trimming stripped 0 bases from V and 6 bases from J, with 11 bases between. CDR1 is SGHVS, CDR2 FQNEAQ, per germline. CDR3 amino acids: CASSLAMGSSEAFF. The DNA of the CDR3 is TGTGCCAGCAGCTTAGCGATGGGAAGTTCTGAAGCTTTCTTT.

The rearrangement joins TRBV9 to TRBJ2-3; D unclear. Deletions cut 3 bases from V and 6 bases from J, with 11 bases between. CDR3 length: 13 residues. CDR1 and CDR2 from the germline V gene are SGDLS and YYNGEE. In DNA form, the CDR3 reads TGTGCCAGCAGCGGGGGAAACCGGGATACGCAGTATTTT. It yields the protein CASSGGNRDTQYF. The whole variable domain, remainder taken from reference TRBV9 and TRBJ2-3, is DSGVTQTPKHLITATGQRVTLRCSPRSGDLSVYWYQQSLDQGLQFLIQYYNGEERAKGNILERFSAQQFPDLHSELNLSSLELGDSALYFCASSGGNRDTQYFGPGTRLTVL.

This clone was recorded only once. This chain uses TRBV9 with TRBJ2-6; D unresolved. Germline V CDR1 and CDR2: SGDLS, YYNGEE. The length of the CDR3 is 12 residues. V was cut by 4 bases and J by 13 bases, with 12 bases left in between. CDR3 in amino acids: CASSLLVMVLTF. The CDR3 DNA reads TGTGCCAGCAGCCTGCTGGTGATGGTCCTGACTTTC.

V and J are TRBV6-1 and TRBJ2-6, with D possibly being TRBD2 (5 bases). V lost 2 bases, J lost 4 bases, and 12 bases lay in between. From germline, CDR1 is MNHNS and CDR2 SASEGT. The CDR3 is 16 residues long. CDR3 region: CASSERWTGGANVLTF. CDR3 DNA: TGTGCCAGCAGTGAACGCTGGACTGGAGGGGCCAACGTCCTGACTTTC.

The CDR3 coding sequence is TGTGCCAGCAGTAACAAAGGGACAGGGAGCTCCTACGAGCAGTACGTC. Amino acids: CASSNKGTGSSYEQYV. The V and J genes are TRBV6-6 and TRBJ2-7; TRBD1 aligns across 9 bases. Germline-derived CDR1 and CDR2 are MNHNY and SVGAGI (reference sequence). The CDR3 consists of 16 residues. J was trimmed by 0 bases and V by 5 bases; bases with no gene match: 8.

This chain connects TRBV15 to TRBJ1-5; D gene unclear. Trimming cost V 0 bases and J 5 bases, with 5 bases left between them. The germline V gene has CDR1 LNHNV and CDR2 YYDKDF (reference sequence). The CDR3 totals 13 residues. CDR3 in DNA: TGTGCCACCAGCAGAGATTCGGATCAGCCCCAGCATTTT. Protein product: CATSRDSDQPQHF.

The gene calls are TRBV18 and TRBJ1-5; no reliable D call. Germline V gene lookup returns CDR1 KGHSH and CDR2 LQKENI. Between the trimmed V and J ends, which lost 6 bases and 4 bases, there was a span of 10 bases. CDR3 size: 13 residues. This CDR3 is CASSIGDNQPQHF. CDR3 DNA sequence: TGTGCCAGCTCTATTGGTGATAATCAGCCCCAGCATTTT.

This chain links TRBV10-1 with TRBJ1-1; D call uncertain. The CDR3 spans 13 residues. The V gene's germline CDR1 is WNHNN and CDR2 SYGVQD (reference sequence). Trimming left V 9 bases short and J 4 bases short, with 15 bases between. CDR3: CASQNPGGTEAFF. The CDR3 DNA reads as TGCGCCAGTCAAAATCCCGGCGGCACTGAAGCTTTCTTT.

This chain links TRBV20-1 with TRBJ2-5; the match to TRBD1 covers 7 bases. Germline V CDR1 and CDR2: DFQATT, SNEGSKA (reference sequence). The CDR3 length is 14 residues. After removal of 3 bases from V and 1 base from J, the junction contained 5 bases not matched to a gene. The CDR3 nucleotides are TGCAGTGCTAGTACCGGGACAGTCCAAGAGACCCAGTACTTC. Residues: CSASTGTVQETQYF.

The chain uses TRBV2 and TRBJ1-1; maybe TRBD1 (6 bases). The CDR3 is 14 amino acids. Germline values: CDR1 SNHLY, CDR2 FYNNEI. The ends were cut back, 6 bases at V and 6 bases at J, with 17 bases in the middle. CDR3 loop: CASRGLGRGSEAFF. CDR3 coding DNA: TGTGCCAGCAGAGGGTTGGGGAGGGGGTCTGAAGCTTTCTTT.

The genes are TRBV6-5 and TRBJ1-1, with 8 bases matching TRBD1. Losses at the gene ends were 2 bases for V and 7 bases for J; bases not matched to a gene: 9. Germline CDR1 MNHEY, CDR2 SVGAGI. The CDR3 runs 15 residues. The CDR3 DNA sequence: TGTGCCAGCAGTTACGACAGGGGAAAATGGAATGAAGCTTTCTTT. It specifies CASSYDRGKWNEAFF.

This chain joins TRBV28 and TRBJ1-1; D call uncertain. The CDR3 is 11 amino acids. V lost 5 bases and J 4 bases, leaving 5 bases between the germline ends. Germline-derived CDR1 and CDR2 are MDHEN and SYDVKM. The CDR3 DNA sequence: TGTGCCAGCAGTACCCCCACTGAAGCTTTCTTT. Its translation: CASSTPTEAFF.

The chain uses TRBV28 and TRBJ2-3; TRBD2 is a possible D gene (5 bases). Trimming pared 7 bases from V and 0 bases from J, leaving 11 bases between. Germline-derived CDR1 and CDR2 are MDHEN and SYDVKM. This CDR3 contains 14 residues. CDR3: CASKSGISTDTQYF. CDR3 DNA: TGTGCCAGCAAATCGGGAATAAGCACAGATACGCAGTATTTT.

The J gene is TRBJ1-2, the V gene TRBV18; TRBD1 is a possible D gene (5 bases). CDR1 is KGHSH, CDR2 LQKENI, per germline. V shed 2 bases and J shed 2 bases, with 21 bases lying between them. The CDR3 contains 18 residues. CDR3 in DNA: TGTGCCAGCTCACCATTGGGACCTGAAAGAGGACAAAACTATGGCTACACCTTC. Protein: CASSPLGPERGQNYGYTF.

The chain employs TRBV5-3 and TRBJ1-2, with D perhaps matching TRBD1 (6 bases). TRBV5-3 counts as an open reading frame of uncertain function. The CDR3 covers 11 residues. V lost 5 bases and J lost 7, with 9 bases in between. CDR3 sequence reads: CARSNRVGYTF. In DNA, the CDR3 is TGTGCCAGAAGTAACAGGGTTGGCTACACCTTC.